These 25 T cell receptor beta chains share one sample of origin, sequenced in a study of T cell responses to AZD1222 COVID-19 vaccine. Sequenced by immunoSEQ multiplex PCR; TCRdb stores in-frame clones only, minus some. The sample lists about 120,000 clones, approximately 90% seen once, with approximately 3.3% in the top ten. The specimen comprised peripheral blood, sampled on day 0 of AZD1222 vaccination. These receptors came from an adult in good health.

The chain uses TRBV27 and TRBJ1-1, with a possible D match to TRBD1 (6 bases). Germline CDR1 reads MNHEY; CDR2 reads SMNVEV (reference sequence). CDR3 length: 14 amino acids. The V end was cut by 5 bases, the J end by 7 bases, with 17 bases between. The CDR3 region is CASSPPPGHGEAFF. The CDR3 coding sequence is TGTGCCAGCAGTCCACCTCCGGGACACGGTGAAGCTTTCTTT.

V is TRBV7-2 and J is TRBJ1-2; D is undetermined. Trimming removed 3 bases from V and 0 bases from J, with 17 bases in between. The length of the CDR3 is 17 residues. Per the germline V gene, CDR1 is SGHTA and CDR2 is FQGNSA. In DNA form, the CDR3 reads TGTGCCAGCAGCTTCCGGGAAACCCCCTATACTAACTATGGCTACACCTTC. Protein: CASSFRETPYTNYGYTF.

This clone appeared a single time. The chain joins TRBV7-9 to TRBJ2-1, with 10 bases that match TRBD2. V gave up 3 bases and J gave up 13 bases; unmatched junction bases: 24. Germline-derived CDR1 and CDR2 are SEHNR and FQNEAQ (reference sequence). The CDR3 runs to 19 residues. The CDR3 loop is CASSLVTRLYASGSHPQFF. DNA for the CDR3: TGTGCCAGCAGCTTGGTGACTAGGCTTTACGCTAGCGGGAGTCATCCTCAGTTCTTC.

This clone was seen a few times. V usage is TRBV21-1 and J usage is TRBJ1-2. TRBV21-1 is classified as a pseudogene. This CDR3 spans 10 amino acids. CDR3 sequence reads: CASSPPGYTF. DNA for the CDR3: TGTGCCAGCAGCCCGCCTGGCTACACCTTC.

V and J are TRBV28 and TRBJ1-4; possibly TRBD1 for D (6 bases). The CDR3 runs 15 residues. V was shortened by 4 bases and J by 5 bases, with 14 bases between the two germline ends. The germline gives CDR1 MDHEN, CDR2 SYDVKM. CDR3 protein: CASSSMTGPNEKLFF. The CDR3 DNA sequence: TGTGCCAGCAGTTCCATGACAGGCCCCAATGAAAAACTGTTTTTT.

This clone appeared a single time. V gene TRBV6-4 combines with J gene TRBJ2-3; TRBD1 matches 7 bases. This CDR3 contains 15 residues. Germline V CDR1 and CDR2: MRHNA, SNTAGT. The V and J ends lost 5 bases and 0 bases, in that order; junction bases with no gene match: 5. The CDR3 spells CASSFGQASTDTQYF. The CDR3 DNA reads TGTGCCAGCAGTTTCGGACAGGCTAGCACAGATACGCAGTATTTT.

In DNA form, the CDR3 reads TGTGCCAGCAGCCCGGGACAGGGCCATGAAAAACTGTTTTTT. Protein sequence: CASSPGQGHEKLFF. The chain is built from TRBV4-2 and TRBJ1-4; the match to TRBD1 covers 9 bases. The germline V gene encodes CDR1 LGHNA and CDR2 YNFKEQ. V lost 4 bases to trimming and J lost 6 bases; unmatched junction nucleotides: 3. This CDR3 is built from 14 residues.

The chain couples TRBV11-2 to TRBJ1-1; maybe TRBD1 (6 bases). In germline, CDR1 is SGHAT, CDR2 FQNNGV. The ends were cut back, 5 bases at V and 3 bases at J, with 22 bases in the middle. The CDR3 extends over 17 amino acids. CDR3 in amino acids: CASSPIRGGRGDTEAFF. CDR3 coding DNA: TGTGCCAGCAGCCCTATACGGGGGGGGCGAGGGGACACTGAAGCTTTCTTT. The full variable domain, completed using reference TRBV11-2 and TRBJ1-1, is EAGVAQSPRYKIIEKRQSVAFWCNPISGHATLYWYQQILGQGPKLLIQFQNNGVVDDSQLPKDRFSAERLKGVDSTLKIQPAKLEDSAVYLCASSPIRGGRGDTEAFFGQGTRLTVV.

The CDR3 reads CASSLVFPIAGELFF. As DNA, the CDR3 is TGTGCCAGCAGCTTAGTCTTTCCCATAGCCGGGGAGCTGTTTTTT. The V and J genes are TRBV7-8 and TRBJ2-2, with unresolved D. V lost 1 base, J lost 6 bases, and 12 bases lay in between. Germline CDR1 is SGHVS and CDR2 is FQNEAQ. The CDR3 length is 15 residues.

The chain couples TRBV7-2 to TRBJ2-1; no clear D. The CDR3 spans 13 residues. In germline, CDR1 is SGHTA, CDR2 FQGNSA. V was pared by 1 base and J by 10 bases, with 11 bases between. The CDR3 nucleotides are TGTGCCAGCAGCTTAGGAGGACCGAGAGAGCAGTTCTTC. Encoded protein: CASSLGGPREQFF. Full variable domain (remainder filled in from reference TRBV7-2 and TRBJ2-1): GAGVSQSPSNKVTEKGKDVELRCDPISGHTALYWYRQSLGQGLEFLIYFQGNSAPDKSGLPSDRFSAERTGGSVSTLTIQRTQQEDSAVYLCASSLGGPREQFFGPGTRLTVL.

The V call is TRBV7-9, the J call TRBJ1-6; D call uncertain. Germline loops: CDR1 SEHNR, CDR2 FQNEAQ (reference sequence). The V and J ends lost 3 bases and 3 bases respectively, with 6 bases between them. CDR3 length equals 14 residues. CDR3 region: CASSLPDYNSPLHF. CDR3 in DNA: TGTGCCAGCAGCTTGCCAGACTATAATTCACCCCTCCACTTT.

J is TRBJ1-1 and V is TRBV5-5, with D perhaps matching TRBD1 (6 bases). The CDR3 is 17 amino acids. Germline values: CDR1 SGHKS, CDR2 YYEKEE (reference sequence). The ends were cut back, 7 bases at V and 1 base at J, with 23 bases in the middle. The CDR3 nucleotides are TGTGCCAGCTTATCCCCAGGGGCGAGATGGACGAACACTGAAGCTTTCTTT. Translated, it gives CASLSPGARWTNTEAFF.

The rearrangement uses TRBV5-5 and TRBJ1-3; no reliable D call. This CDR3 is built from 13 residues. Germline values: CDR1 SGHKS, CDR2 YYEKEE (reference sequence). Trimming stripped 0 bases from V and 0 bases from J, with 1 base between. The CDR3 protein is CASSLVSGNTIYF. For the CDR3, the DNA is TGTGCCAGCAGCTTGGTCTCTGGAAACACCATATATTTT.

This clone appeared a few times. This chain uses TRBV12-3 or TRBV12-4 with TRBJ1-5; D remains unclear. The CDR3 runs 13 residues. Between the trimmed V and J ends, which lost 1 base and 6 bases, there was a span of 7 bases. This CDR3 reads CASSLEGGQPQHF. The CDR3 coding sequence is TGTGCCAGCAGTTTAGAGGGCGGTCAGCCCCAGCATTTT.

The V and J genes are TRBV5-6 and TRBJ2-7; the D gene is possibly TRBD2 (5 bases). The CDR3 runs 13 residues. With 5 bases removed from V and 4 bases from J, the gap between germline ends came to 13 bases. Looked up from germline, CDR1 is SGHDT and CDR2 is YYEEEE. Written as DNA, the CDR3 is TGTGCCAGCAGTCCCACCGGGGTTTACGAGCAGTACTTC. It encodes CASSPTGVYEQYF. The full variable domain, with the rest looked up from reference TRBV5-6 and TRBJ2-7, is DAGVTQSPTHLIKTRGQQVTLRCSPKSGHDTVSWYQQALGQGPQFIFQYYEEEERQRGNFPDRFSGHQFPNYSSELNVNALLLGDSALYLCASSPTGVYEQYFGPGTRLTVT.

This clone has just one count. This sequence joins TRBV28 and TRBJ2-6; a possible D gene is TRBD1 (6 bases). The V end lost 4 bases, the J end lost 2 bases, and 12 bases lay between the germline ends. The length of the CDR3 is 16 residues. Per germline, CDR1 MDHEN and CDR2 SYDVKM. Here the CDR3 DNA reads TGTGCCAGCAGTTCCACAGGGCCCCCTGGGGCCAACGTCCTGACTTTC. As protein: CASSSTGPPGANVLTF.

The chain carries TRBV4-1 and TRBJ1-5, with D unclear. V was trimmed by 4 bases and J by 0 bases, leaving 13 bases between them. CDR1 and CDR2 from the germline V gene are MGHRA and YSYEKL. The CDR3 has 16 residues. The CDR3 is CASSPSRGNSNQPQHF. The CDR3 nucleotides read TGCGCCAGCAGCCCGTCGCGGGGAAATAGCAATCAGCCCCAGCATTTT.

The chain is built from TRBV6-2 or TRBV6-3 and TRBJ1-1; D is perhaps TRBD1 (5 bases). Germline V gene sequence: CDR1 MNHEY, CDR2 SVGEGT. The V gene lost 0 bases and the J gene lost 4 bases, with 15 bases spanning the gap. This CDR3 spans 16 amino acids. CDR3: CASSYSRWGPGTEAFF. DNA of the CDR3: TGTGCCAGCAGTTACTCGAGGTGGGGCCCGGGCACTGAAGCTTTCTTT.

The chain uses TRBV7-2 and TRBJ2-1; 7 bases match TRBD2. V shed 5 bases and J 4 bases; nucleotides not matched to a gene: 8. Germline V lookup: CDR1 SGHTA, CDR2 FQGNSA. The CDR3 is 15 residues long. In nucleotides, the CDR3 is TGTGCCAGCAGCCCCCCGGGACTACTATACAATGAGCAGTTCTTC. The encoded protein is CASSPPGLLYNEQFF.

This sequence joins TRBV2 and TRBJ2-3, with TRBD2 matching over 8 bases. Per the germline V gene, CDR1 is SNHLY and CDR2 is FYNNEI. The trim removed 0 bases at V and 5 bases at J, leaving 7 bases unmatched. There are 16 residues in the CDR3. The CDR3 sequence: CASSEAPGLGRDTQYF. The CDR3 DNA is TGTGCCAGCAGTGAAGCACCGGGACTAGGAAGAGATACGCAGTATTTT. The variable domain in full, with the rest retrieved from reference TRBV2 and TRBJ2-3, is EPEVTQTPSHQVTQMGQEVILRCVPISNHLYFYWYRQILGQKVEFLVSFYNNEISEKSEIFDDQFSVERPDGSNFTLKIRSTKLEDSAMYFCASSEAPGLGRDTQYFGPGTRLTVL.

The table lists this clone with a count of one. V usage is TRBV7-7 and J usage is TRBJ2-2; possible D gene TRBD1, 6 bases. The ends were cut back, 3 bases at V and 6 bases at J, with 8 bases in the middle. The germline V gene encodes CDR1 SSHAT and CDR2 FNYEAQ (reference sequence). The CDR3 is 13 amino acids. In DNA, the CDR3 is TGTGCCAGCAGCTTCAGGGGCGCCGGGGAGCTGTTTTTT. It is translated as CASSFRGAGELFF.

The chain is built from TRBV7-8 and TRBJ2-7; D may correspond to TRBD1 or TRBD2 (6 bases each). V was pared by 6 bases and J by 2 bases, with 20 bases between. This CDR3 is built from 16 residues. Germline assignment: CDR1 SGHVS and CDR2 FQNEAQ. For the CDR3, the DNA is TGTGCCAGCAGTATCATAGGGGGGACACTGGCCTACGAGCAGTACTTC. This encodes CASSIIGGTLAYEQYF.

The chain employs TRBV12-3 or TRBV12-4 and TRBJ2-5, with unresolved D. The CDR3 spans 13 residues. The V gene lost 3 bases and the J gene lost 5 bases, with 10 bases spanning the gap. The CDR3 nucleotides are TGTGCCAGCAGTTTGCTGGTCAGGGAGACCCAGTACTTC. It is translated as CASSLLVRETQYF.

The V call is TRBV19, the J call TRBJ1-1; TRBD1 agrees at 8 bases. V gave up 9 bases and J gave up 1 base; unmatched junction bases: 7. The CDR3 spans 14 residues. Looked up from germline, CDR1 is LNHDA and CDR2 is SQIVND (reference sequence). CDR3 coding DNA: TGTGCCAGCCTAGAAGGACAGGGGAACACTGAAGCTTTCTTT. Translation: CASLEGQGNTEAFF.

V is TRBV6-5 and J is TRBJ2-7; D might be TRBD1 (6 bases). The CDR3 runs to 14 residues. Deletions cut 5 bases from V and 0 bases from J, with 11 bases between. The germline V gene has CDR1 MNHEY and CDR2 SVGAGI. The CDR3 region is CASSLRDISYEQYF. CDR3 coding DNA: TGTGCCAGCAGTCTCCGGGACATCTCCTACGAGCAGTACTTC.